What follows are 25 T cell receptor beta chains derived from one specimen sequenced in a study of regulatory T cells in long-lasting Graves disease. Time point denoted: newly diagnosed GD, antithyroid drugs for less than 3 months. Extracted PBMC RNA gave rise to the TCR library. Arm-PCR of CDR3 regions with iRepertoire HTBI primers generated TCR beta libraries. TCRdb itself ran the multiplex PCR reads through MiXCR, one entry per CDR3 protein. Altogether 350,000 to 550,000 distinct CDR3 sequences are present, about 14% being singletons, with the ten largest covering approximately 15%. These data were likewise used in another study, on T cells in Graves' hyperthyroidism and ophthalmopathy.

The sequenced sample was peripheral blood mononuclear cells (PBMCs), obtained at new diagnosis, from a patient treated with antithyroid drugs. These receptors were obtained from a woman aged 45-60 years with Graves disease.

As DNA, the CDR3 is TGTGCCATCAGTGACCGGACAGGGGCCCCATACGAGCAGTACTTC. Protein: CAISDRTGAPYEQYF. This rearrangement joins TRBV10-3 to TRBJ2-7, with 9 nucleotides matching TRBD1. From germline, CDR1 is ENHRY and CDR2 SYGVKD. V trimming: 3 bases; J trimming: 4 bases; junction bases outside the gene matches: 7. The CDR3 has 15 residues.

This clonotype was seen a few times. V usage is TRBV5-4 and J usage is TRBJ1-2, with D possibly TRBD1 on 6 matching bases. Trimming pared 4 bases from V and 0 bases from J, leaving 19 bases between. Germline V CDR1 and CDR2: SGHNT, YYREEE (reference sequence). The CDR3 is made up of 17 amino acids. The CDR3 DNA sequence: TGTGCCAGCAGCAGGGGGATGGGGGAAAGACCTAACTATGGCTACACCTTC. Translated, it gives CASSRGMGERPNYGYTF. The full variable domain, completed using reference TRBV5-4 and TRBJ1-2, is ETGVTQSPTHLIKTRGQQVTLRCSSQSGHNTVSWYQQALGQGPQFIFQYYREEENGRGNFPPRFSGLQFPNYSSELNVNALELDDSALYLCASSRGMGERPNYGYTFGSGTRLTVV.

This clonotype has ten or more counts. The genes are TRBV7-9 and TRBJ2-1, with TRBD2 matching over 11 bases. Germline CDR1 reads SEHNR; CDR2 reads FQNEAQ (reference sequence). V was clipped by 6 bases and J by 5 bases; unmatched bases: 6. The CDR3 is made up of 15 amino acids. The CDR3 DNA sequence: TGTGCCAGCAGAAAGACTAGCGGGAACAACAATGAGCAGTTCTTC. This sequence encodes CASRKTSGNNNEQFF.

This clonotype was counted ten times or more. The chain joins TRBV10-3 to TRBJ2-1, with 8 bases lining up with TRBD2. Trimming took 3 bases from V and 5 from J; bases not matched to a gene: 9. Germline lookup yields CDR1 ENHRY and CDR2 SYGVKD. The CDR3 is 16 amino acids. In nucleotides, the CDR3 is TGTGCCATCAGTGAAAACGTCCTAGCGGGCAACAATGAGCAGTTCTTC. Translated: CAISENVLAGNNEQFF.

This clonotype was recorded at least ten times. V usage is TRBV2 and J usage is TRBJ2-4; D possibly corresponds to TRBD1 (6 bases). Germline values: CDR1 SNHLY, CDR2 FYNNEI. The CDR3 covers 13 residues. The V and J ends lost 8 bases and 6 bases respectively, with 14 bases between them. CDR3 sequence: CASGKDRGNIQYF. The CDR3 coding sequence is TGTGCCAGCGGTAAGGACAGAGGAAACATTCAGTACTTC.

This clonotype was recorded many times. The chain uses TRBV10-3 and TRBJ2-2; D remains ambiguous. This CDR3 is built from 11 residues. V was trimmed by 2 bases and J by 7 bases, leaving 2 bases between them. Germline V gives CDR1 ENHRY, CDR2 SYGVKD. The CDR3 coding sequence is TGTGCCATCAGTGAGCACGGGGAGCTGTTTTTT. It yields the protein CAISEHGELFF.

This clonotype appeared a few times. The V call is TRBV2, the J call TRBJ1-2; 8 bases are a match to TRBD1. V lost 3 bases and J lost 5; bases outside the gene matches: 5. Germline CDR1 and CDR2: SNHLY and FYNNEI. This CDR3 contains 14 residues. This CDR3 is CASSDWDRTYGYTF. In DNA form, the CDR3 reads TGTGCCAGCAGTGATTGGGACAGGACTTATGGCTACACCTTC.

This clonotype came up many times. The chain is built from TRBV12-3 or TRBV12-4 and TRBJ2-3, with 7 bases lining up with TRBD1. The trim removed 1 base at V and 2 bases at J, leaving 9 bases unmatched. This CDR3 has 17 amino acids. CDR3 nucleotide sequence: TGTGCCAGCAGTTTAGACAGACAGGGTCTGACCACAGATACGCAGTATTTT. It specifies CASSLDRQGLTTDTQYF.

This clonotype came up a few times. This chain connects TRBV7-9 to TRBJ2-1; D ambiguous. V was cut by 5 bases and J by 5 bases, with 19 bases left in between. Germline V gene sequence: CDR1 SEHNR, CDR2 FQNEAQ (reference sequence). The CDR3 consists of 16 residues. The CDR3 loop is CASSTPPRLPHNEQFF. The CDR3 DNA reads as TGTGCCAGCAGCACTCCCCCACGGCTACCCCACAATGAGCAGTTCTTC.

This clonotype came up a few times. This chain's CDR3 is CASSLTLSRGQLGDTEAFF. In nucleotides, the CDR3 is TGTGCCAGCAGCTTAACCCTTTCGAGGGGACAACTGGGGGACACTGAAGCTTTCTTT. J is TRBJ1-1 and V is TRBV7-3; D is perhaps TRBD1 (6 bases). The CDR3 loop spans 19 amino acids. Germline V gene sequence: CDR1 SGHTA, CDR2 FQGTGA. V lost 0 bases and J lost 3, with 23 bases in between.

This clonotype was seen a few times. The chain couples TRBV30 to TRBJ2-7; D remains ambiguous. Per germline, CDR1 GTSNPN and CDR2 SVGIG (reference sequence). The CDR3 runs to 12 residues. With 0 bases removed from V and 2 bases from J, the gap between germline ends came to 5 bases. The CDR3 DNA sequence: TGTGCCTGGAGTGTGGCAGCCTACGAGCAGTACTTC. Protein: CAWSVAAYEQYF.

Many counts were recorded for this clonotype. The gene calls are TRBV5-6 and TRBJ2-5; 7 nucleotides line up with TRBD1. From germline, CDR1 is SGHDT and CDR2 YYEEEE. V lost 4 bases and J lost 2; bases outside the gene matches: 11. This CDR3 has 16 amino acids. CDR3 bases: TGTGCCAGCAGCCCGGGGACAGATTGGAGGCAAGAGACCCAGTACTTC. It translates to CASSPGTDWRQETQYF.

This clonotype occurred a few times. CDR3 residues: CASSSGLVANTGELFF. CDR3 coding DNA: TGCGCCAGCAGTTCCGGACTAGTCGCGAACACCGGGGAGCTGTTTTTT. J is TRBJ2-2 and V is TRBV5-1; 7 nucleotides match TRBD2. The CDR3 is 16 amino acids. The J segment lost 0 bases and the V segment lost 5 bases, leaving 7 bases of the junction unmatched. CDR1 and CDR2 from the germline V gene are SGHRS and YFSETQ.

This clonotype was counted between two and nine times. V is TRBV2 and J is TRBJ1-2; tentative D call: TRBD1 (6 bases). Per the germline V gene, CDR1 is SNHLY and CDR2 is FYNNEI. V lost 6 bases and J lost 0, with 14 bases in between. There are 15 residues in the CDR3. In DNA, the CDR3 is TGTGCCAGCAGAGATCGACAGGTTTCTAACTATGGCTACACCTTC. Its protein is CASRDRQVSNYGYTF.

Notes on this clonotype: The conserved closing phenylalanine or tryptophan is absent in this CDR3, likely reflecting a read error. V usage is TRBV3-1 and J usage is TRBJ2-5, with 7 bases fitting TRBD1. CDR1 and CDR2 from the germline V gene are LGHDT and YNNKEL (reference sequence). The CDR3 has 14 residues. Losses at the gene ends were 1 base for V and 2 bases for J; bases not matched to a gene: 1. In DNA, the CDR3 is TGTGCCAGCAGCCAAGGGACAGGACAAGAGACCCAGTACCTC. This gives the protein CASSQGTGQETQYL.

This clonotype appeared a few times. The CDR3 spells CASGPQRGFSYEQYF. In DNA form, the CDR3 reads TGTGCCAGCGGCCCACAGCGGGGGTTCTCCTACGAGCAGTACTTC. The V gene is TRBV7-6, the J gene TRBJ2-7; 8 nucleotides agree with TRBD2. The trim removed 8 bases at V and 0 bases at J, leaving 9 bases unmatched. The CDR3 extends over 15 amino acids. The germline gives CDR1 SGHVS, CDR2 FNYEAQ.

This clonotype has only a few counts. The chain uses TRBV4-1 and TRBJ2-4, with a possible D match to TRBD1 (5 bases). Between the trimmed V and J ends, which lost 1 base and 3 bases, there was a span of 10 bases. Germline V gives CDR1 MGHRA, CDR2 YSYEKL. This CDR3 has 15 residues. Here the CDR3 reads CASSQGQLDKNIQYF. CDR3 nucleotide sequence: TGCGCCAGCAGCCAAGGACAGCTCGACAAAAACATTCAGTACTTC.

This clonotype was seen more than once but under ten times. This may be a read error, as it is one base from a much larger clone. This chain connects TRBV10-1 to TRBJ2-7; D gene unclear. Trimming left V 2 bases short and J 5 bases short, with 4 bases between. Germline assignment: CDR1 WNHNN and CDR2 SYGVQD (reference sequence). This CDR3 has 11 amino acids. CDR3 DNA sequence: TGCGCCAGCAGTGAGGGGGACGAGCAGTACTTC. Its protein is CASSEGDEQYF.

The V gene is TRBV19, the J gene TRBJ1-1, with D unclear. Germline loops: CDR1 LNHDA, CDR2 SQIVND (reference sequence). The CDR3 loop spans 14 amino acids. Trimming stripped 4 bases from V and 0 bases from J, with 9 bases between. The CDR3 nucleotides read TGTGCCAGTAGTACGGCGGTTTTGAACACTGAAGCTTTCTTT. Amino acid sequence: CASSTAVLNTEAFF.

This clonotype was seen a handful of times. The V and J genes are TRBV7-9 and TRBJ2-6; D ambiguous. Germline CDR1 SEHNR, CDR2 FQNEAQ (reference sequence). Trimming took 5 bases from V and 1 from J, leaving 18 bases between them. This CDR3 comprises 18 residues. CDR3 region: CASSPVLARRSGANVLTF. In DNA form, the CDR3 reads TGTGCCAGCAGCCCCGTTCTTGCGCGCAGGTCTGGGGCCAACGTCCTGACTTTC.

The rearrangement uses TRBV4-2 and TRBJ2-7; 7 bases align to TRBD2. The junction had 4 bases not matched to a gene; V was cut back by 0 bases and J by 2 bases. The CDR3 covers 15 residues. Germline V CDR1 and CDR2: LGHNA, YNFKEQ. The CDR3 protein is CASSQDWGGAYEQYF. As DNA, the CDR3 is TGTGCCAGCAGCCAAGATTGGGGGGGGGCCTACGAGCAGTACTTC.

The J gene is TRBJ2-7, the V gene TRBV5-1, with 11 bases identical to TRBD2. Looked up from germline, CDR1 is SGHRS and CDR2 is YFSETQ. Trimming took 0 bases from V and 4 from J; bases not matched to a gene: 6. The CDR3 contains 16 residues. The CDR3 is CASSLASLAGGYEQYF. The CDR3 bases are TGCGCCAGCAGCTTGGCCAGTCTAGCGGGGGGATACGAGCAGTACTTC.

This clonotype was recorded many times. The chain couples TRBV2 to TRBJ1-2, with a tentative D call TRBD1 (6 bases). This CDR3 is built from 14 residues. Per germline, CDR1 SNHLY and CDR2 FYNNEI. Deletions cut 4 bases from V and 4 bases from J, with 13 bases between. DNA of the CDR3: TGTGCCAGCAGTGGCTTGGGGGCCGTCTATGGCTACACCTTC. It translates to CASSGLGAVYGYTF.

This clonotype was found many times. The genes are TRBV2 and TRBJ1-5; D uncertain. The CDR3 loop spans 14 amino acids. The V end lost 2 bases, the J end lost 4 bases, and 9 bases lay between the germline ends. Germline values: CDR1 SNHLY, CDR2 FYNNEI. CDR3 in amino acids: CASSERTENQPQHF. For the CDR3, the DNA is TGTGCCAGCAGTGAACGCACAGAAAATCAGCCCCAGCATTTT.

The CDR3 nucleotides read TGCGCCAGCAGCCAAGATTCAGGAGAGTTCTACGAGCAGTACTTC. Protein: CASSQDSGEFYEQYF. V usage is TRBV4-1 and J usage is TRBJ2-7, with D hard to call. The V gene's germline CDR1 is MGHRA and CDR2 YSYEKL. Trimming cost V 0 bases and J 3 bases, with 12 bases left between them. This CDR3 is 15 amino acids long.